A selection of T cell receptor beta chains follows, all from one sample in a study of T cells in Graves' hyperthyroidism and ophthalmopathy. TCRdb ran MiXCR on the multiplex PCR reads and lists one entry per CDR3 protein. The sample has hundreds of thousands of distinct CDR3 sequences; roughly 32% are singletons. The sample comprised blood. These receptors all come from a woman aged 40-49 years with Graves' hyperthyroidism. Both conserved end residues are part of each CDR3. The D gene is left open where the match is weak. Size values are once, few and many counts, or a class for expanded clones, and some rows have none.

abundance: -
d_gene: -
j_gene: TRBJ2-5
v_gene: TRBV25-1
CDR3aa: CVTTPGVETQYF
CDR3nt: TGTGTCACAACCCCAGGGGTGGAGACCCAGTACTTC

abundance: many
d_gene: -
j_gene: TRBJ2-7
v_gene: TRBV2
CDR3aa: CASIRRYEQYF
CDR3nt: TGTGCCAGCATTCGAAGATACGAGCAGTACTTC

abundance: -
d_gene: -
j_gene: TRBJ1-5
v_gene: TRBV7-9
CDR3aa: CASSPGREGQPQHF
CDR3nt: TGTGCCAGCAGCCCAGGGAGGGAAGGTCAGCCCCAGCATTTT

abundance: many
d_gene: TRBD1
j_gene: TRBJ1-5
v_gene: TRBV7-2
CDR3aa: CASSLVAGGDRPQHF
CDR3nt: TGTGCCAGCAGCTTAGTAGCAGGGGGAGACAGGCCCCAGCATTTT

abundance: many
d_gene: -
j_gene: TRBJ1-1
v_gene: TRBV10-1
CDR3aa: CASIVGRGERFSTEAFF
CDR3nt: TGCGCCAGCATCGTGGGAAGAGGGGAGAGATTTAGCACTGAAGCTTTCTTT

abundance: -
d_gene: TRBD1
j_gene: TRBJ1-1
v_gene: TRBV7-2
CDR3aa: CASSSTGWDTEAFF
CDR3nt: TGTGCCAGCAGCTCGACAGGGTGGGACACTGAAGCTTTCTTT

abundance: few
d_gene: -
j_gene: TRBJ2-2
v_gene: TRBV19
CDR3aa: CASRKDPFTGELFF
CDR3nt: TGTGCCAGTAGGAAGGACCCTTTCACCGGGGAGCTGTTTTTT

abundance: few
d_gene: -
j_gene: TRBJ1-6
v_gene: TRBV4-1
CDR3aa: CASSQDTYSPLHF
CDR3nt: TGCGCCAGCAGCCAAGATACTTATTCACCCCTCCACTTT

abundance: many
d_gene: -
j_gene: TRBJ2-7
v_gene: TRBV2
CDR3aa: CASSESGSIYEQYF
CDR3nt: TGTGCCAGCAGTGAGTCAGGGAGCATCTACGAGCAGTACTTC

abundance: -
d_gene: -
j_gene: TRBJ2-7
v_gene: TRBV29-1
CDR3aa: CSLGDPYEQYF
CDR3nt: TGCAGCTTGGGCGACCCATACGAGCAGTACTTC

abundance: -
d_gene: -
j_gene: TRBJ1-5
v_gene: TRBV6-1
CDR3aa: CASSDFFGPQPQHF
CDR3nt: TGTGCCAGCAGTGATTTCTTTGGGCCCCAGCCCCAGCATTTT

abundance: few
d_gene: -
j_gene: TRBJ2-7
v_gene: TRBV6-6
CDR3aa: CASSLAQGQGYEQYF
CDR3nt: TGTGCCAGCAGTCTGGCGCAGGGACAAGGCTACGAGCAGTACTTC

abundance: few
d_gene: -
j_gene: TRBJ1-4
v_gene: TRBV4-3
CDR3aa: CASSQDRRRGKEKLFF
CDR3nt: TGCGCCAGCAGCCAAGATAGGAGAAGGGGGAAAGAAAAACTGTTTTTT

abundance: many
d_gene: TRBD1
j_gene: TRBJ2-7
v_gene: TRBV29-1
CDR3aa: CSVYTGQANYEQYF
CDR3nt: TGCAGCGTTTACACGGGACAGGCTAACTACGAGCAGTACTTC

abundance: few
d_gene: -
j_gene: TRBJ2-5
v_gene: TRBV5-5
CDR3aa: CASSKGLRTETQYF
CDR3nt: TGTGCCAGCAGCAAGGGCCTTCGAACAGAGACCCAGTACTTC

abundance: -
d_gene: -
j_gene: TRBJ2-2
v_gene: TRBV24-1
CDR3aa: CATSNTGTSNTGELFF
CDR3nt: TGTGCCACCAGTAATACCGGGACTTCGAACACCGGGGAGCTGTTTTTT

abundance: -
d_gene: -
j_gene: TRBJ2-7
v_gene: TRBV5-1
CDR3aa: CASSLEGRGDEQYF
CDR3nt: TGCGCCAGCAGCTTGGAAGGCAGGGGGGACGAGCAGTACTTC

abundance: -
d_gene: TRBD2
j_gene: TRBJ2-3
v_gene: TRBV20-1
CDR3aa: CSARDPSGRTSTDTQYF
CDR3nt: TGCAGTGCTAGAGACCCTAGCGGAAGAACTAGCACAGATACGCAGTATTTT

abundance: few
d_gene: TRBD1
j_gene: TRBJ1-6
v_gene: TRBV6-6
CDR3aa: CASSEQGIIFSPLHF
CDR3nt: TGTGCCAGCAGTGAACAGGGGATTATCTTTTCACCCCTCCACTTT

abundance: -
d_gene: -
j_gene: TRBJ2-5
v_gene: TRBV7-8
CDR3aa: CASSLARLAPLGTQYF
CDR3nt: TGTGCCAGCAGCTTAGCTCGCCTAGCCCCACTGGGGACCCAGTACTTC

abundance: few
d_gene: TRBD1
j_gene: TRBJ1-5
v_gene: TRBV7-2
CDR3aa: CASSPDRDRGYQPQHF
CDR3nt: TGTGCCAGCAGCCCGGATCGGGACAGGGGGTATCAGCCCCAGCATTTT

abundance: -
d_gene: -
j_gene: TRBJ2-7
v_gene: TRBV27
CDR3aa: CASSSYGGESSYEQYF
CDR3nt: TGTGCCAGCAGTTCCTATGGCGGCGAAAGCTCCTACGAGCAGTACTTC

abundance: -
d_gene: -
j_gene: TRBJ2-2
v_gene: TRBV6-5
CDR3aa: CASSYGGGIGELFF
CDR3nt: TGTGCCAGCAGTTATGGCGGGGGCATCGGGGAGCTGTTTTTT

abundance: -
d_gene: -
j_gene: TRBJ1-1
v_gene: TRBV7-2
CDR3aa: CASSFRDPLDEAFF
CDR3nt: TGTGCCAGCAGCTTCCGGGACCCCCTTGATGAAGCTTTCTTT

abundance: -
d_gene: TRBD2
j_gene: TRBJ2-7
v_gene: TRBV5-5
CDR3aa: CASSLSGTSGNEQYF
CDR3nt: TGTGCCAGCAGCTTGTCCGGGACTAGCGGTAACGAGCAGTACTTC

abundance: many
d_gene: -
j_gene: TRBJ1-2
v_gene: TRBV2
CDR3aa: CASSERSGLGYTF
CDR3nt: TGTGCCAGCAGTGAGAGATCAGGGTTGGGCTACACCTTC

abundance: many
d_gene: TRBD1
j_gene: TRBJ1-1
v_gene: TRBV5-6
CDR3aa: CASNRGPTEAFF
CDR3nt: TGTGCCAGCAACAGGGGGCCCACTGAAGCTTTCTTT

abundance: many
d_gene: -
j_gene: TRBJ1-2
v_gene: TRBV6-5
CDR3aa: CASSYSPGPGRNYGYTF
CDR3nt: TGTGCCAGCAGTTACTCGCCTGGTCCGGGGAGGAACTATGGCTACACCTTC

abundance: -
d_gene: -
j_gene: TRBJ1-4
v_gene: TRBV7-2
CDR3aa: CASSSAQINEKLFF
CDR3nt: TGTGCCAGCAGCTCAGCACAGATTAATGAAAAACTGTTTTTT

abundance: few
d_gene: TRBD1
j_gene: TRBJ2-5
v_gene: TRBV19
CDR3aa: CASSPRDRDMETQYF
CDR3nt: TGTGCCAGTAGCCCCCGGGACAGGGACATGGAGACCCAGTACTTC

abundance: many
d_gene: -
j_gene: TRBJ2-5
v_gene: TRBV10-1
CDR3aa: CASSEGGKETQYF
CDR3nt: TGCGCCAGCAGTGAGGGGGGCAAAGAGACCCAGTACTTC

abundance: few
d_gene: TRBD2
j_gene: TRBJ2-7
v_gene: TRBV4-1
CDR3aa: CASSHSGLYEQYF
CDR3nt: TGCGCCAGCAGCCATAGCGGGCTGTACGAGCAGTACTTC

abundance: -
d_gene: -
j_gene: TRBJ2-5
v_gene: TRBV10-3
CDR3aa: CAISEGRDTLGF
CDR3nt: TGTGCCATCAGTGAGGGCAGGGACACCCTAGGGTTC

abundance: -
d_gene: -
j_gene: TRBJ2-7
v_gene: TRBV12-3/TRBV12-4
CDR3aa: CASRQGRGNTGEYEQYF
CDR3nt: TGTGCCAGCAGGCAAGGTCGGGGTAACACCGGGGAATACGAGCAGTACTTC

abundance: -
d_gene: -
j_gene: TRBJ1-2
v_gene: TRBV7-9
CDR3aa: CASSQGGEYGYTF
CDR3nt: TGTGCCAGCAGCCAAGGGGGTGAATATGGCTACACCTTC

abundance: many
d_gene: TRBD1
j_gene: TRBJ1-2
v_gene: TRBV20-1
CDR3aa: CSARPRGDDRYTF
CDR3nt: TGCAGTGCTAGACCCAGGGGGGATGATCGCTACACCTTC

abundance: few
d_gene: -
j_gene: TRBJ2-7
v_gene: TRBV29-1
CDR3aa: CSPILGGEQYF
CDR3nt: TGCAGCCCCATTTTGGGAGGCGAGCAGTACTTC

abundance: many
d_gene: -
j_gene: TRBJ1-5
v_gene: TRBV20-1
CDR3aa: CSARDHGQPQHF
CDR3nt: TGCAGTGCTAGAGATCACGGACAGCCCCAGCATTTT

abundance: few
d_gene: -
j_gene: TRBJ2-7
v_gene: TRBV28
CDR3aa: CASSRLLDPYEQYF
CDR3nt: TGTGCCAGCAGCCGCCTACTTGACCCCTACGAGCAGTACTTC

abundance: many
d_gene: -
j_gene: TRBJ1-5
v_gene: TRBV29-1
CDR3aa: CSARQGSQPQHF
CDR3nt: TGCAGCGCCAGGCAGGGATCTCAGCCCCAGCATTTT

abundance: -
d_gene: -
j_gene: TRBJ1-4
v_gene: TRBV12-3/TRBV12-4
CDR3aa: CASSFGGLAANEKLFF
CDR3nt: TGTGCCAGCAGTTTTGGGGGCCTGGCGGCTAATGAAAAACTGTTTTTT

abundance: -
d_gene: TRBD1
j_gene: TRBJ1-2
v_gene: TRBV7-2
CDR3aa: CASNFRDRGHGYTF
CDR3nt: TGTGCCAGCAATTTCCGGGACAGGGGACATGGCTACACCTTC

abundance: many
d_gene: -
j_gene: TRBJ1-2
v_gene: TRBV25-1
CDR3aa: CASSAGVLNYGYTF
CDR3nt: TGTGCCAGCAGTGCAGGGGTCCTCAACTATGGCTACACCTTC

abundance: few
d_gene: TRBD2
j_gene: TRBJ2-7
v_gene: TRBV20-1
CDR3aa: CSARLAEHEQYF
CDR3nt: TGCAGTGCTCGACTAGCGGAACACGAGCAGTACTTC

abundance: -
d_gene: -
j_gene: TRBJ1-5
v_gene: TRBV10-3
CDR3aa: CAISAQHF
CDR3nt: TGTGCCATCAGTGCCCAGCATTTT

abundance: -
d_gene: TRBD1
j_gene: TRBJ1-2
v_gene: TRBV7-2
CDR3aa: CASSRGTGSIDVTF
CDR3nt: TGTGCCAGCAGCCGCGGGACAGGGTCTATAGATGTCACCTTC

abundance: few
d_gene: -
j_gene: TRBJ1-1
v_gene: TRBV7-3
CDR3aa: CASSLTYSGLSGPEAFF
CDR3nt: TGTGCCAGCAGCTTAACGTACTCAGGCCTAAGCGGGCCTGAAGCTTTCTTT

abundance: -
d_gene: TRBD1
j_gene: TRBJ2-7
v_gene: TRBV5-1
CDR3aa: CASSLAGDRETGEQYF
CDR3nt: TGCGCCAGCAGCTTGGCGGGGGACAGGGAGACGGGCGAGCAGTACTTC

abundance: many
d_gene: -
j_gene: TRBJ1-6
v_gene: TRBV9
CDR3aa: CASSVVPGGYNSPLHF
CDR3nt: TGTGCCAGCAGCGTGGTCCCCGGGGGATATAATTCACCCCTCCACTTT

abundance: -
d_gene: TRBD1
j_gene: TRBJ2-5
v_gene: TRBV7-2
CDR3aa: CASSLEGAETQYF
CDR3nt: TGTGCCAGCAGCTTAGAGGGGGCTGAGACCCAGTACTTC

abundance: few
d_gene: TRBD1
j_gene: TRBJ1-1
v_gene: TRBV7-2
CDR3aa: CASSEQVGGVEAFF
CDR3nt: TGTGCCAGCAGCGAACAAGTAGGGGGCGTCGAAGCTTTCTTT

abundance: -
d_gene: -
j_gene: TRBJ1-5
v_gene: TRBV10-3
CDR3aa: CAISLNRGNQPQHF
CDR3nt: TGTGCCATCAGTCTTAACCGGGGGAATCAGCCCCAGCATTTT

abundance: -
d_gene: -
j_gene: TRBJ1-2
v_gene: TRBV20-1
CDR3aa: CSVTGRGYYGYTF
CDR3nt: TGCAGCGTTACAGGGAGGGGATACTATGGCTACACCTTC

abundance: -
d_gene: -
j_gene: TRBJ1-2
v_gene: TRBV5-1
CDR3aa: CASSVTRDYGYTF
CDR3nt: TGCGCCAGCAGCGTAACTCGAGACTATGGCTACACCTTC